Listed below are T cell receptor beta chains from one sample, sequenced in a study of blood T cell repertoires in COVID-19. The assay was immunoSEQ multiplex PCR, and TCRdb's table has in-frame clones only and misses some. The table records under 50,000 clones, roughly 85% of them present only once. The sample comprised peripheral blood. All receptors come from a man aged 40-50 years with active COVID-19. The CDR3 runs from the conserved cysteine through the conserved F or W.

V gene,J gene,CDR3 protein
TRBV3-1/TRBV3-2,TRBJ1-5,CASSQAVGGQPQHF
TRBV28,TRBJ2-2,CASSLLVGHANTGELFF
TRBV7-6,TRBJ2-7,CASSLGEQPTYEQYF
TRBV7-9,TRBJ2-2,CASTPRGTGELFF
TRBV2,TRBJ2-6,CASSGAASGANVLTF
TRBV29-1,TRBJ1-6,CSVFSGESYNSPLHF
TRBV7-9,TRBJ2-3,CASSPFSGDTQYF
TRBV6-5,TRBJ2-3,CASTRPSGTDTQYF
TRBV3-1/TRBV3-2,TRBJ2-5,CASSQERAGLLQETQYF
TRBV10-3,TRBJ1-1,CAISPDRELLEAFF
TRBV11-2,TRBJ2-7,CASSLGVTGTYEQYF
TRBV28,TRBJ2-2,CASSRRGQLNTGELFF
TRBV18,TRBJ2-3,CASSLRLAEHTDTQYF
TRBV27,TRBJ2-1,CASSLGLAGVYNEQFF
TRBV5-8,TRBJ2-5,CASSLTSGAQETQYF
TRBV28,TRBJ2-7,CASSPTVLSYEQYF
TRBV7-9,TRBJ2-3,CASSDSGAHTDTQYF
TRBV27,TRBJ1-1,CASSWGDSLSAEAFF
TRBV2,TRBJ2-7,CASSVETGSYEQYF
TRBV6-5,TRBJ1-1,CASSPRRTGGTEAFF
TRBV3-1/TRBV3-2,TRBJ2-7,CASSPGHLYEQYF
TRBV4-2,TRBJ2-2,CASSLPGTGGTGELFF
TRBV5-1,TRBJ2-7,CASSLTGQGSYEQYF
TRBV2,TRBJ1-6,CASTGGGNSPLHF
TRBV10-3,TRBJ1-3,CAITGRAGNTIYF
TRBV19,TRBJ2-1,CASSAQLAPPTNEQFF
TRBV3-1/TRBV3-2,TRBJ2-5,CASSQGAAVETQYF
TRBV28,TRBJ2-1,CASSLRQAHNEQFF
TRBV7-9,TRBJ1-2,CASSLRLGAETGSGYGYTF
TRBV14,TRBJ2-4,CASSQGWGQNIQYF
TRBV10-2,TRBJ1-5,CASSVAGEGQPQHF
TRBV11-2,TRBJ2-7,CASSLGTSGFYEQYF
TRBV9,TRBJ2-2,CASSVGGGASAGELFF
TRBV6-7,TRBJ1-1,CAPRLGPLNTEAFF
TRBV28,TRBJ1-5,CASSLGTDNLYSNQPQHF
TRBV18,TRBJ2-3,CASSPGTSGSGDTQYF
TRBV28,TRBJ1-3,CASRGSGQFYSGNTIYF
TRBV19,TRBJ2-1,CASSIRGNSYNEQFF
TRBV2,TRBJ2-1,CASSRGTSAYNEQFF
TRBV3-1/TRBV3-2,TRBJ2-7,CASSQYASGYEQYF